Below are 20 T cell receptor beta chains sequenced from a single sample in a study of blood T cell repertoires in COVID-19. The repertoire was sequenced with immunoSEQ multiplex PCR; TCRdb's copy has only in-frame clones and lacks some. The sample contains some 14,000 clones, about 80% of which appear only once. Sequenced: peripheral blood. Source of these receptors: a human donor in a cohort sampled during active COVID-19.

The chain uses TRBV11-1 and TRBJ1-6; TRBD1 agrees at 11 bases. This CDR3 comprises 15 residues. Germline trimming cut 1 base from V and 9 bases from J; bases unmatched to any gene: 2. Germline assignment: CDR1 SGHAT and CDR2 FQDESV (reference sequence). The CDR3 DNA sequence: TGTGCCAGCAGCTTAGTCGGACAGGGGGCTTCACCCCTCCACTTT. Amino acids: CASSLVGQGASPLHF.

The chain uses TRBV3-1 (or the pseudogene TRBV3-2) and TRBJ1-1; D remains unclear. The CDR3 extends over 14 amino acids. The germline V and J ends were trimmed by 1 base and 0 bases, with 6 bases remaining between them. Germline CDR1 and CDR2: LGHDT and YNNKEL (reference sequence). The CDR3 nucleotides are TGTGCCAGCAGCCAAGCCGGGGTGAACACTGAAGCTTTCTTT. Amino acid sequence: CASSQAGVNTEAFF.

The V and J genes are TRBV7-8 and TRBJ1-1; tentative D call: TRBD1 (6 bases). Trimming pared 3 bases from V and 2 bases from J, leaving 7 bases between. Germline V gene data show CDR1 as SGHVS and CDR2 as FQNEAQ. This CDR3 is 13 amino acids long. CDR3 sequence reads: CASSLDRNTEAFF. The CDR3 coding sequence is TGTGCCAGCAGCTTGGACAGAAACACTGAAGCTTTCTTT.

This clone has more than one count but fewer than ten. The CDR3 loop reads CASSINSGEETQYF. CDR3 in DNA: TGTGCCAGTAGTATTAATAGCGGTGAAGAGACCCAGTACTTC. The J gene is TRBJ2-5, the V gene TRBV19; maybe TRBD2 (6 bases). V lost 3 bases and J lost 3, with 11 bases in between. The CDR3 has 14 amino acids. The germline CDR1 and CDR2 sequences are LNHDA and SQIVND (reference sequence).

The chain combines TRBV7-3 with TRBJ2-1; 10 positions match TRBD1. CDR3 length: 15 amino acids. Germline assignment: CDR1 SGHTA and CDR2 FQGTGA. With 5 bases clipped from V and 5 bases from J, the junction kept 6 bases outside the gene matches. The CDR3 sequence: CASSPRQGANNEQFF. The CDR3 bases are TGTGCCAGCAGCCCCCGACAGGGGGCGAACAATGAGCAGTTCTTC. The variable domain in full, completed from reference TRBV7-3 and TRBJ2-1, reads GAGVSQTPSNKVTEKGKYVELRCDPISGHTALYWYRQSLGQGPEFLIYFQGTGAADDSGLPNDRFFAVRPEGSVSTLKIQRTERGDSAVYLCASSPRQGANNEQFFGPGTRLTVL.

The chain employs TRBV7-3 and TRBJ2-3; 9 bases align to TRBD2. The CDR3 is 16 amino acids. The germline gives CDR1 SGHTA, CDR2 FQGTGA. With V trimmed by 1 base and J by 0 bases, 2 bases remained unmatched. CDR3 DNA sequence: TGTGCCAGCAGCTTAAGCGGGGGGGCTAGCACAGATACGCAGTATTTT. This codes for CASSLSGGASTDTQYF. Based on the CDR3 plus reference TRBV7-3 and TRBJ2-3, the full variable domain is GAGVSQTPSNKVTEKGKYVELRCDPISGHTALYWYRQSLGQGPEFLIYFQGTGAADDSGLPNDRFFAVRPEGSVSTLKIQRTERGDSAVYLCASSLSGGASTDTQYFGPGTRLTVL.

The J gene is TRBJ2-1, the V gene TRBV2; a possible D gene is TRBD2 (7 bases). The germline V gene encodes CDR1 SNHLY and CDR2 FYNNEI. This CDR3 is built from 15 residues. Between the trimmed V and J ends, which lost 1 base and 12 bases, there was a span of 19 bases. The CDR3 loop reads CASSEGGPGGGRQFF. CDR3 nucleotides: TGTGCCAGCAGTGAAGGGGGCCCGGGGGGCGGTCGGCAGTTCTTC.

The chain carries TRBV5-1 and TRBJ2-1, with a possible D match to TRBD2 (6 bases). V dropped 1 base and J dropped 4 bases, with 12 bases sitting between them. The CDR3 totals 15 residues. Germline-derived CDR1 and CDR2 are SGHRS and YFSETQ. The CDR3 bases are TGCGCCAGCAGCTTGACACCGGGAGAATACAATGAGCAGTTCTTC. Translated, it gives CASSLTPGEYNEQFF.

The chain employs TRBV30 and TRBJ1-6; the D is unclear. V gave up 1 base and J gave up 7 bases, with 17 bases separating them. This CDR3 contains 16 residues. Germline lookup yields CDR1 GTSNPN and CDR2 SVGIG (reference sequence). The CDR3 region is CAWSGVGSTRNSPLHF. The DNA of the CDR3 is TGTGCCTGGAGTGGGGTCGGGAGCACACGGAATTCACCCCTCCACTTT.

V gene TRBV19 combines with J gene TRBJ2-1; D ambiguous. V lost 3 bases, J lost 5 bases, and 8 bases lay in between. The germline V gene has CDR1 LNHDA and CDR2 SQIVND (reference sequence). The CDR3 totals 13 residues. As DNA, the CDR3 is TGTGCCAGTAGTATGGGTCGGGACAATGAGCAGTTCTTC. Encoded protein: CASSMGRDNEQFF.

The chain is built from TRBV6-5 and TRBJ1-6; D gene ambiguous. Germline CDR1 reads MNHEY; CDR2 reads SVGAGI. V lost 6 bases to trimming and J lost 9 bases, with 15 bases between them. The CDR3 consists of 14 residues. DNA of the CDR3: TGTGCCAGCAGCCTCGCGGGGTCGCGTTCACCCCTCCACTTT. It encodes CASSLAGSRSPLHF.

This clone has a single count. V usage is TRBV28 and J usage is TRBJ2-1, with 13 bases aligning to TRBD2. From germline, CDR1 is MDHEN and CDR2 SYDVKM. J was trimmed by 9 bases and V by 6 bases; bases with no gene match: 11. The CDR3 runs to 16 residues. The CDR3 bases are TGTGCCAGCAGAGATGGACTAGCGGGAGTAACCGGTGAGCAGTTCTTC. Its protein product is CASRDGLAGVTGEQFF.

The V call is TRBV4-3, the J call TRBJ1-5; D is possibly TRBD1 (5 bases). With 0 bases removed from V and 5 bases from J, the gap between germline ends came to 8 bases. The CDR3 is 14 amino acids. Germline CDR1 LGHNA, CDR2 YSLEER. Written as DNA, the CDR3 is TGCGCCAGCAGCCAAGATCTAGGGGATCAGCCCCAGCATTTT. Its protein product is CASSQDLGDQPQHF.

The chain employs TRBV6-6 and TRBJ2-6, with D perhaps TRBD1 (6 bases). V was clipped by 5 bases and J by 0 bases, with 17 bases between them. From germline, CDR1 is MNHNY and CDR2 SVGAGI (reference sequence). The CDR3 is 18 amino acids. The CDR3: CASSPRVGGSSGANVLTF. The DNA for the CDR3 is TGTGCCAGCAGTCCGCGCGTAGGGGGTAGCTCTGGGGCCAACGTCCTGACTTTC.

V gene TRBV12-3 or TRBV12-4 combines with J gene TRBJ1-5; D gene ambiguous. The CDR3 contains 13 residues. The germline V and J ends were trimmed by 3 bases and 10 bases, with 13 bases remaining between them. The chain's CDR3 is CASSFQDFSPQHF. In DNA, the CDR3 is TGTGCCAGCAGTTTCCAGGATTTCAGCCCCCAGCATTTT.

The CDR3 loop is CASSPPGQETQYF. For the CDR3, the DNA is TGTGCCAGTAGTCCACCGGGGCAAGAGACCCAGTACTTC. The gene calls are TRBV19 and TRBJ2-5, with D maybe TRBD2 (5 bases). In germline, CDR1 is LNHDA, CDR2 SQIVND (reference sequence). The V gene lost 5 bases and the J gene lost 2 bases, with 9 bases spanning the gap. This CDR3 spans 13 amino acids.

This chain links TRBV7-2 with TRBJ2-5; D uncertain. V was pared by 1 base and J by 2 bases, with 5 bases between. Per germline, CDR1 SGHTA and CDR2 FQGNSA. The CDR3 spans 13 residues. In nucleotides, the CDR3 is TGTGCCAGCAGCTTAGAAGCACAAGAGACCCAGTACTTC. This encodes CASSLEAQETQYF.

The rearrangement joins TRBV6-2 or TRBV6-3 to TRBJ2-5; D remains ambiguous. V was trimmed by 0 bases and J by 4 bases, leaving 9 bases between them. CDR1 MNHEY and CDR2 SVGEGT come from the germline V gene. CDR3 length equals 14 residues. Here the CDR3 reads CASSYSVPGETQYF. The CDR3 region has the DNA TGTGCCAGCAGTTACTCCGTCCCGGGAGAGACCCAGTACTTC.

For this clone: Its ends do not fully match the called genes, so a read error is possible. The chain couples TRBV6-2 or TRBV6-3 to TRBJ2-1; the D gene is possibly TRBD2 (6 bases). This CDR3 spans 14 amino acids. Germline CDR1 MNHEY, CDR2 SVGEGT. This CDR3 is CASSYGDSHNEQFF. Written as DNA, the CDR3 is TGTGCCAGCAGTTACGGGGACTCCCACAATGAGCAGTTCTTC.

This clone was observed a single time. The rearrangement joins TRBV29-1 to TRBJ2-6; tentative D call: TRBD2 (7 bases). Germline V gene lookup returns CDR1 SQVTM and CDR2 ANQGSEA. Trimming left V 6 bases short and J 1 base short, with 22 bases between. CDR3 length: 18 residues. This CDR3 is CSVREWGGLTSGANVLTF. The CDR3 DNA sequence: TGCAGCGTCCGAGAATGGGGGGGCTTAACATCTGGGGCCAACGTCCTGACTTTC.